Listed here are 31 T cell receptor beta chains from one sample, sequenced in a study of siplizumab effects on memory and regulatory T cells. The data were produced by immunoSEQ multiplex PCR, yet TCRdb's version contains in-frame clones alone and is incomplete. Here the sample spans more than 85,000 clones, approximately 90% being singletons. The sequencing input was CD4+ T cells sorted from blood. These receptors were obtained from a human donor in good health.

By proportion, this clone is medium-sized. This sequence joins TRBV7-4 and TRBJ1-5; 7 bases are a match to TRBD1. The ends lost 1 base at V and 1 base at J; junction bases unmatched: 1. This CDR3 is 15 amino acids long. The germline gives CDR1 SGHVT, CDR2 SQSDAQ. For the CDR3, the DNA is TGTGCCAGCAGCTTAGGACAGGGAAGCAATCAGCCCCAGCATTTT. Its translation is CASSLGQGSNQPQHF.

This chain uses TRBV7-9 with TRBJ2-5; tentatively, D is TRBD2 (6 bases). Germline loops: CDR1 SEHNR, CDR2 FQNEAQ (reference sequence). CDR3 length: 15 residues. Deletions cut 0 bases from V and 4 bases from J, with 12 bases between. CDR3 sequence (DNA): TGTGCCAGCAGCTTAGCGAGGGAGGTACGAGAGACCCAGTACTTC. Its translation: CASSLAREVRETQYF.

The rearrangement links TRBV2 to TRBJ2-3, with 12 bases fitting TRBD2. CDR1 and CDR2 (germline): SNHLY, FYNNEI. The CDR3 totals 16 residues. V shed 6 bases, J shed 3 bases, and the junction held 7 bases outside the gene matches. The CDR3 sequence: CASSHGLAGRTDTQYF. DNA of the CDR3: TGTGCCAGCAGCCATGGACTAGCGGGGAGGACAGATACGCAGTATTTT.

The rearrangement joins TRBV11-2 to TRBJ2-7, with D possibly TRBD1 on 5 matching bases. The CDR3 has 15 residues. Trimming removed 1 base from V and 6 bases from J, with 16 bases in between. CDR1 SGHAT and CDR2 FQNNGV come from the germline V gene. The CDR3 loop is CASSLGNGPQGEQYF. In nucleotides, the CDR3 is TGTGCCAGCAGCTTAGGTAATGGGCCCCAGGGCGAGCAGTACTTC.

The sample holds one count of this clone. The chain links TRBV23-1 to TRBJ2-1; 9 bases match TRBD1. TRBV23-1 is an ORF, and what it does is uncertain. The J segment lost 7 bases and the V segment lost 4 bases, leaving 11 bases of the junction unmatched. The length of the CDR3 is 16 residues. The DNA for the CDR3 is TGCGCCAGCAGTCGGGGCCCGGGACAGGGAGGTAATGAGCAGTTCTTC. This sequence encodes CASSRGPGQGGNEQFF.

The gene calls are TRBV6-1 and TRBJ1-2; maybe TRBD1 (6 bases). This CDR3 has 11 amino acids. Germline-derived CDR1 and CDR2 are MNHNS and SASEGT. Trimming took off 6 bases at V and 10 bases at J, with 12 bases between the two ends. The chain's CDR3 is CASRQGVVYTF. CDR3 bases: TGTGCCAGCAGACAGGGAGTCGTCTACACCTTC.

J is TRBJ2-7 and V is TRBV19; D unclear. Germline CDR1 reads LNHDA; CDR2 reads SQIVND (reference sequence). V lost 7 bases and J lost 0, with 19 bases in between. This CDR3 is 16 amino acids long. CDR3: CASTPSHGLSSYEQYF. The CDR3 DNA reads TGTGCCAGTACCCCATCTCACGGCCTAAGCTCCTACGAGCAGTACTTC.

The V call is TRBV11-1, the J call TRBJ2-5; possibly TRBD1 for D (5 bases). This CDR3 comprises 11 residues. V was trimmed by 3 bases and J by 7 bases, leaving 6 bases between them. CDR1 SGHAT and CDR2 FQDESV come from the germline V gene (reference sequence). The CDR3 sequence: CASSFRVTQYF. As DNA, the CDR3 is TGTGCCAGCAGCTTCAGGGTGACCCAGTACTTC.

The chain recombines TRBV5-1 with TRBJ1-2, with 7 bases that match TRBD1. J was trimmed by 1 base and V by 4 bases; bases with no gene match: 7. Per germline, CDR1 SGHRS and CDR2 YFSETQ. This CDR3 comprises 15 residues. CDR3 sequence reads: CASSPDRDFNYGYTF. CDR3 sequence (DNA): TGCGCCAGCAGCCCAGACAGGGATTTTAACTATGGCTACACCTTC.

This chain uses TRBV28 with TRBJ2-7; TRBD2 is a possible D gene (5 bases). This CDR3 region has 15 residues. Germline V lookup: CDR1 MDHEN, CDR2 SYDVKM. Trimming cost V 4 bases and J 5 bases, with 18 bases left between them. The CDR3 loop reads CASSSLPTGENEQYF. In nucleotides, the CDR3 is TGTGCCAGCAGTTCGCTACCGACCGGGGAAAACGAGCAGTACTTC.

The chain links TRBV7-3 to TRBJ2-1; 9 bases fit TRBD2. V gave up 4 bases and J gave up 10 bases; unmatched junction bases: 17. Germline V gene lookup returns CDR1 SGHTA and CDR2 FQGTGA. The CDR3 spans 17 residues. The CDR3 protein is CASSSIAGDLIFTEQFF. The CDR3 nucleotides are TGTGCCAGCAGCTCAATAGCGGGAGACCTCATATTCACCGAGCAGTTCTTC.

The table lists this clone with a few counts. V gene TRBV19 combines with J gene TRBJ1-5; no clear D. V lost 3 bases and J lost 5, with 5 bases in between. The germline V gene encodes CDR1 LNHDA and CDR2 SQIVND (reference sequence). This CDR3 region has 12 residues. The CDR3 reads CASSIRDQPQHF. The CDR3 region has the DNA TGTGCCAGTAGTATTCGAGATCAGCCCCAGCATTTT.

This chain connects TRBV30 to TRBJ2-3, with D possibly being TRBD1 or TRBD2 (6 bases each). Trimming shortened V by 0 bases and J by 1 base, and 11 bases separated the two germline ends. This CDR3 contains 15 residues. Germline values: CDR1 GTSNPN, CDR2 SVGIG (reference sequence). The CDR3 spells CAWSVRGLGTDTQYF. The CDR3 DNA reads TGTGCCTGGAGTGTACGGGGGCTCGGCACAGATACGCAGTATTTT.

Here the CDR3 reads CATKLQRNTEAFF. CDR3 DNA: TGTGCCACTAAATTACAGAGGAACACTGAAGCTTTCTTT. J is TRBJ1-1 and V is TRBV19; no definite D call. The CDR3 length is 13 residues. Germline values: CDR1 LNHDA, CDR2 SQIVND (reference sequence). V was trimmed by 10 bases and J by 1 base, leaving 13 bases between them.

V usage is TRBV11-2 and J usage is TRBJ2-2, with D unclear. Germline V gene sequence: CDR1 SGHAT, CDR2 FQNNGV. Trimming left V 8 bases short and J 2 bases short, with 12 bases between. The CDR3 is 14 amino acids. The CDR3 bases are TGTGCCAGCCACTATAAACACAACACCGGGGAGCTGTTTTTT. It specifies CASHYKHNTGELFF.

The J gene is TRBJ1-1, the V gene TRBV11-2; perhaps TRBD1 as D (6 bases). Germline CDR1 is SGHAT and CDR2 is FQNNGV. V was shortened by 8 bases and J by 4 bases, with 20 bases between the two germline ends. This CDR3 comprises 15 residues. CDR3 protein: CASQAWDRGGTEAFF. In DNA form, the CDR3 reads TGTGCCAGCCAGGCATGGGATAGGGGGGGCACTGAAGCTTTCTTT.

The chain couples TRBV5-1 to TRBJ1-1; the D gene is possibly TRBD1 (5 bases). Germline V lookup: CDR1 SGHRS, CDR2 YFSETQ. The CDR3 is 15 residues long. The germline V and J ends were trimmed by 0 bases and 1 base, with 10 bases remaining between them. CDR3 sequence: CASSLVIGGNTEAFF. CDR3 DNA: TGCGCCAGCAGCTTGGTTATTGGGGGGAACACTGAAGCTTTCTTT. The full variable domain, rest sourced from reference TRBV5-1 and TRBJ1-1, is KAGVTQTPRYLIKTRGQQVTLSCSPISGHRSVSWYQQTPGQGLQFLFEYFSETQRNKGNFPGRFSGRQFSNSRSEMNVSTLELGDSALYLCASSLVIGGNTEAFFGQGTRLTVV.

The V gene is TRBV5-4, the J gene TRBJ2-2; the D is unclear. CDR3 length equals 14 residues. Trimming took 0 bases from V and 7 from J, leaving 10 bases between them. Germline V lookup: CDR1 SGHNT, CDR2 YYREEE (reference sequence). The chain's CDR3 is CASSLEHLRGELFF. The CDR3 nucleotides read TGTGCCAGCAGCTTGGAGCATTTACGCGGGGAGCTGTTTTTT.

In its sample, this clone was seen once. This rearrangement joins TRBV9 to TRBJ1-5, with a weak D call TRBD1 (5 bases). Per germline, CDR1 SGDLS and CDR2 YYNGEE. The V end lost 3 bases, the J end lost 0 bases, and 7 bases lay between the germline ends. CDR3 length: 14 residues. In DNA form, the CDR3 reads TGTGCCAGCAGCGCGACAGATAGCAATCAGCCCCAGCATTTT. Translation: CASSATDSNQPQHF.

The chain carries TRBV7-9 and TRBJ1-1; D is unresolved. The CDR3 extends over 13 amino acids. Trimming removed 1 base at V and 8 bases at J, with 11 bases between. Germline-derived CDR1 and CDR2 are SEHNR and FQNEAQ (reference sequence). The CDR3 region has the DNA TGTGCCAGCAGCTTAGAAGTACGGAGCGAAGCTTTCTTT. Translated: CASSLEVRSEAFF. Supplemented by reference TRBV7-9 and TRBJ1-1, the full variable domain reads DTGVSQNPRHKITKRGQNVTFRCDPISEHNRLYWYRQTLGQGPEFLTYFQNEAQLEKSRLLSDRFSAERPKGSFSTLEIQRTEQGDSAMYLCASSLEVRSEAFFGQGTRLTVV.

This sequence joins TRBV30 and TRBJ2-7; TRBD2 matches at 11 bases. With V trimmed by 2 bases and J by 5 bases, 17 bases remained unmatched. The CDR3 consists of 18 residues. CDR1 is GTSNPN, CDR2 SVGIG, per germline (reference sequence). The CDR3 region has the DNA TGTGCCTGGAGTATAAGATGGTACGGTCTAGCGGGAGGAAACGAGCAGTACTTC. This codes for CAWSIRWYGLAGGNEQYF.

CDR3 sequence: CASSIDYRGYTF. The CDR3 DNA reads as TGTGCCAGTAGTATAGATTACAGAGGCTACACCTTC. V and J are TRBV19 and TRBJ1-2; D gene ambiguous. This CDR3 spans 12 amino acids. Germline CDR1 reads LNHDA; CDR2 reads SQIVND (reference sequence). The V and J ends lost 0 bases and 8 bases respectively, with 7 bases between them.

This clone was counted once. The rearrangement links TRBV11-2 to TRBJ2-1, with TRBD1 identical over 9 bases. This CDR3 region has 16 residues. With 5 bases clipped from V and 4 bases from J, the junction kept 9 bases outside the gene matches. CDR1 SGHAT and CDR2 FQNNGV come from the germline V gene. For the CDR3, the DNA is TGTGCCAGCAGCCCGAGCCGGGACAGGGAGTACAATGAGCAGTTCTTC. Its translation: CASSPSRDREYNEQFF.

This sequence joins TRBV6-1 and TRBJ2-3; 9 bases are a match to TRBD2. With 10 bases clipped from V and 3 bases from J, the junction kept 8 bases outside the gene matches. Germline V gene data show CDR1 as MNHNS and CDR2 as SASEGT. The CDR3 extends over 14 amino acids. The CDR3 DNA is TGTGCCACCAAGATAGCGGGAGCAACAGATACGCAGTATTTT. This gives the protein CATKIAGATDTQYF.

This clone was picked up a small number of times. The CDR3 loop reads CASRRKGTAASYGYTF. CDR3 in DNA: TGTGCCAGCAGACGGAAGGGGACAGCAGCGTCCTATGGCTACACCTTC. J is TRBJ1-2 and V is TRBV28; 7 nucleotides line up with TRBD1. Germline V lookup: CDR1 MDHEN, CDR2 SYDVKM. The CDR3 covers 16 residues. V shed 6 bases, J shed 4 bases, and the junction held 14 bases outside the gene matches.

This chain connects TRBV4-2 to TRBJ2-7; a possible D gene is TRBD2 (6 bases). Germline values: CDR1 LGHNA, CDR2 YNFKEQ. The CDR3 sequence is 15 residues long. V was cut by 1 base and J by 1 base, with 11 bases left in between. The CDR3 protein is CASSQVASASYEQYF. Written as DNA, the CDR3 is TGTGCCAGCAGCCAAGTAGCTAGCGCTTCCTACGAGCAGTACTTC.

The chain couples TRBV19 to TRBJ1-2; D ambiguous. The CDR3 totals 15 residues. The V end was cut by 5 bases, the J end by 5 bases, with 18 bases between. Germline V CDR1 and CDR2: LNHDA, SQIVND (reference sequence). Here the CDR3 DNA reads TGTGCCAGTAGTCCGACGACAAGTTCGGGATATGGCTACACCTTC. Translated: CASSPTTSSGYGYTF.

This clone was recorded a few times. The rearrangement uses TRBV6-1 and TRBJ2-7, with 7 bases that match TRBD2. This CDR3 comprises 15 residues. The germline CDR1 and CDR2 sequences are MNHNS and SASEGT. After removal of 0 bases from V and 1 base from J, the junction contained 3 bases not matched to a gene. The CDR3 DNA is TGTGCCAGCAGTGAAGCTGGGGGGGGGTCCTACGAGCAGTACTTC. It specifies CASSEAGGGSYEQYF.

The chain recombines TRBV6-5 with TRBJ1-2, with a tentative D call TRBD1 (5 bases). V lost 0 bases, J lost 8 bases, and 16 bases lay in between. In germline, CDR1 is MNHEY, CDR2 SVGAGI. This CDR3 contains 15 residues. The chain's CDR3 is CASSYSFRGRGGYTF. CDR3 DNA sequence: TGTGCCAGCAGTTACTCTTTCCGGGGCCGCGGGGGCTACACCTTC.

The chain couples TRBV6-5 to TRBJ1-2; weak D call: TRBD1 (6 bases). The V gene lost 6 bases and the J gene lost 4 bases, with 12 bases spanning the gap. CDR1 is MNHEY, CDR2 SVGAGI, per germline. The CDR3 runs 13 residues. The CDR3 sequence: CASSGQTFYGYTF. DNA of the CDR3: TGTGCCAGCAGCGGACAGACTTTCTATGGCTACACCTTC.

J is TRBJ2-5 and V is TRBV15; 7 nucleotides agree with TRBD2. This CDR3 region has 16 residues. Per germline, CDR1 LNHNV and CDR2 YYDKDF (reference sequence). The V segment lost 0 bases and the J segment 2 bases; nucleotides outside the gene matches: 6. CDR3 DNA sequence: TGTGCCACCAGCAGAGAAATGCCCGGGAGGCAAGAGACCCAGTACTTC. Residues: CATSREMPGRQETQYF.